This record looks at one TCR beta chain sequence and its context. The antigen is not known. The amount of total RNA extracted per sample was at least 5.5 micrograms. The sample belongs to a study of blood T cells in healthy people across ages. Study context: Capturing about one barcoded beta molecule per two T cells was achieved by template switching.

Whole-study findings and limits: Naive CD4+ cells and diversity were both higher in long-lived donors than in aged donors.

Sample-barcoded 5' priming and a J-beta primer mix drove a second PCR of about 7 to 12 cycles. Researchers report that a template-switch adaptor with 12 random nucleotides tagged each cDNA molecule. TCRdb independently ran MiXCR on the 5' RACE reads; one entry per CDR3 protein. The repertoire has roughly 830,000 distinct CDR3 sequences, around 68% of them found once; the top ten carry about a quarter. Per germline, CDR1 DFQATT and CDR2 SNEGSKA (reference sequence). Germline trimming cut 0 bases from V and 4 bases from J; bases unmatched to any gene: 8. CDR3 length equals 17 residues. The source of this sequence is a man aged 30-40 years in good health. Sequences were obtained from blood. This chain connects TRBV20-1 to TRBJ2-1; 11 bases agree with TRBD2. CDR3 residues: CSARDPLAGGLYNEQFF. The DNA of the CDR3 is TGCAGTGCTAGAGATCCCCTAGCGGGGGGTCTTTACAATGAGCAGTTCTTC.